This entry lists 6 T cell receptor beta chains sequenced from one sample in a study of blood T cell repertoires in COVID-19. Clones were sequenced by immunoSEQ multiplex PCR, and TCRdb holds only the in-frame ones, with some missing. The sample records 50,000 to 80,000 clones, more than 60% being singletons. The sequenced sample consisted of peripheral blood. The receptors stem from a human donor in a cohort sampled during active COVID-19.

V gene TRBV6-5 combines with J gene TRBJ2-7, with 8 bases identical to TRBD1. Germline values: CDR1 MNHEY, CDR2 SVGAGI. The V gene end was trimmed by 0 bases and the J gene end by 4 bases; junction bases not matched to a gene: 5. This CDR3 is built from 15 residues. The CDR3 region has the DNA TGTGCCAGCAGTTACTCGTGGCAGGGGGCTTACGAGCAGTACTTC. It yields the protein CASSYSWQGAYEQYF.

The rearrangement joins TRBV20-1 to TRBJ1-2, with D uncertain. Trimming shortened V by 3 bases and J by 0 bases, and 8 bases separated the two germline ends. The length of the CDR3 is 13 residues. Looked up from germline, CDR1 is DFQATT and CDR2 is SNEGSKA (reference sequence). CDR3 in DNA: TGCAGTGCTAGTTTGGAGGCTAACTATGGCTACACCTTC. Translation gives CSASLEANYGYTF.

The rearrangement uses TRBV15 and TRBJ2-7, with D maybe TRBD1 (5 bases). The CDR3 runs 11 residues. V lost 8 bases and J lost 6, with 11 bases in between. CDR1 LNHNV and CDR2 YYDKDF come from the germline V gene (reference sequence). Here the CDR3 reads CATGRGREQYF. The CDR3 DNA reads TGTGCCACCGGTAGGGGTCGCGAGCAGTACTTC.

In its sample, this clone was seen a few times. The J gene is TRBJ2-5, the V gene TRBV5-4; TRBD1 is a possible D gene (6 bases). V lost 4 bases and J 5 bases, leaving 18 bases between the germline ends. This CDR3 contains 15 residues. Germline V gene data show CDR1 as SGHNT and CDR2 as YYREEE (reference sequence). The CDR3 here is CASSRPGAQAETQYF. The DNA of the CDR3 is TGTGCCAGCAGCCGACCAGGGGCCCAAGCGGAGACCCAGTACTTC.

CDR3 loop: CASSSGTGGKGYTF. The CDR3 coding sequence is TGTGCCAGCAGCTCGGGAACAGGGGGTAAGGGCTACACCTTC. This chain connects TRBV13 to TRBJ1-2, with 8 bases lining up with TRBD1. The germline gives CDR1 PRHDT, CDR2 FYEKMQ (reference sequence). The CDR3 loop spans 14 amino acids. V trimming: 4 bases; J trimming: 8 bases; junction bases outside the gene matches: 9.

The chain uses TRBV6-5 and TRBJ2-4; 7 bases align to TRBD1. This CDR3 has 15 residues. The V segment lost 0 bases and the J segment 6 bases; nucleotides outside the gene matches: 5. The germline gives CDR1 MNHEY, CDR2 SVGAGI. CDR3 coding DNA: TGTGCCAGCAGTTACTCAAGGGGGCTCGGAAACATTCAGTACTTC. It encodes CASSYSRGLGNIQYF.